This TCR beta chain was found in a study of T cells after yellow fever vaccination. Whole-study context: Each low-cell-number fraction was prepared by means of SMART-Seq v4 Ultra Low Input. The study's findings and limits: Although the secondary response was weaker, it peaked faster, at day 5 versus 15. Most primary-vaccination clones reappeared after the booster (about 97% CD4, about 90% CD8).

The authors made TCR cDNA by 5'RACE template switching, adding a universal primer site and UMIs. TCRdb used MiXCR to reprocess the 5' RACE reads, holding one entry per CDR3 protein. The table records about 580,000 distinct CDR3 sequences, less than 20% of them present only once. In its sample, this clonotype was seen a few times. Its antigen is unknown. This TCR was sampled from a man younger than 30 who received the YFV17D yellow fever vaccine. This sample comprised PBMCs, obtained 5 to 6 days after the first yellow fever vaccination.

The CDR3 loop is CAMSDTYQVRFF. CDR3 nucleotides: TGTGCCATGAGCGACACCTACCAGGTGCGGTTCTTC. The chain uses TRBV10-3 and TRBJ2-1; D gene unclear. Between the trimmed V and J ends, which lost 9 bases and 15 bases, there was a span of 21 bases. This CDR3 has 12 amino acids. Germline V gene lookup returns CDR1 ENHRY and CDR2 SYGVKD.